The clone carrying this T cell receptor (beta chain) was found a few times. The antigen remains unidentified. The data belong to a study of vaccination and CD4 T cells after COVID-19. About the study: The study enrolled six male and four female convalescents, two of whom were Hispanic. The stimulus for the cells was overlapping spike peptides derived from SARS-CoV-2, HCoV-NL63, HCoV-OC43 and HCoV-229E. For post-vaccine samples, collection took place a median approximately 72 days after dose two, ranging from 14 to 241.

Oncomine TCR Beta short-read sequencing was applied to DNA from cultured CD4+ T cells. Cultured CD4+ T cells yielded the extracted genomic DNA. TCRdb processed the PCR reads anew with MiXCR; each CDR3 protein has one entry. The data contain about 12,000 distinct CDR3 sequences, approximately 61% of them singletons. The sample's treatment: approximately nine-day PBMC culture with coronavirus spike peptide pools or control peptides (ViraFEST assay). Trimming pared 7 bases from V and 3 bases from J, leaving 12 bases between. Germline values: CDR1 LNHDA, CDR2 SQIVND (reference sequence). The CDR3 length is 13 residues.

The clonotype comes from a human donor who had recovered from COVID-19. The chain links TRBV19 to TRBJ1-1; no definite D call. The sample here was CD4+ T cells from blood, cultured in vitro, taken before SARS-CoV-2 vaccination. This chain's CDR3 is CASNRLWDTEAFF. DNA for the CDR3: TGTGCCAGTAATCGGCTATGGGACACTGAAGCTTTCTTT.